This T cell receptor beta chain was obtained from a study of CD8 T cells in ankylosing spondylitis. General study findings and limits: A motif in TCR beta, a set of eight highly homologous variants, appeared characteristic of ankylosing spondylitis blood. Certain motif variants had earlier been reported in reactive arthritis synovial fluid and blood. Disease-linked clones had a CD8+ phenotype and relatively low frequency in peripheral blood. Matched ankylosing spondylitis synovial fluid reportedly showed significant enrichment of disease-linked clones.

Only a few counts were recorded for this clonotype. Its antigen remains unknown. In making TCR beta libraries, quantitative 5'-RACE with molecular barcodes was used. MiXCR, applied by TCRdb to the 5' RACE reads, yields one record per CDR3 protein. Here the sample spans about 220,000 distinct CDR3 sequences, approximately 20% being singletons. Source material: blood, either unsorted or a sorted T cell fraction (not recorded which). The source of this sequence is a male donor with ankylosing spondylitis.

CDR3: CASSRVRGETQYF. DNA for the CDR3: TGCGCCAGCAGCCGGGTTAGGGGAGAGACCCAGTACTTC. The genes are TRBV4-1 and TRBJ2-5; D is perhaps TRBD1 (5 bases). Germline V CDR1 and CDR2: MGHRA, YSYEKL. This CDR3 has 13 amino acids. V was cut by 4 bases and J by 4 bases, with 10 bases left in between.